The 21 T cell receptor beta chains given below trace back to one sample, sequenced in a study of T cell repertoires in cytomegalovirus infection (dated by TCRdb to about 2019). Sequencing instrument: Illumina HiSeq 1500. In TCRdb, the public reads were trimmed at Q25 with fastp and aligned with MiXCR, with productive beta chains retained. Records with the same CDR3 protein are collapsed into one entry carrying the most frequent genes and DNA. The table for this sample lists 200,000 to 300,000 distinct CDR3 sequences; roughly 10% of them were counted only once. The top ten clonotypes cover roughly 16% of the sample. Sequencing used PBMCs. Receptor source: a human donor in good health (CMV status not recorded). Some clones in this sample may be carry-over from other donors' samples.

Ten or more counts support this clonotype. CDR3 sequence: CASSFSSGPRGGYGYTF. The CDR3 DNA reads TGTGCCAGCAGTTTTTCGTCAGGGCCACGAGGAGGCTATGGCTACACCTTC. The chain couples TRBV28 to TRBJ1-2, with D perhaps matching TRBD1 (5 bases). CDR1 and CDR2 from the germline V gene are MDHEN and SYDVKM. V lost 3 bases and J lost 4, with 21 bases in between. The CDR3 is 17 amino acids.

This clonotype was observed at least ten times. V gene TRBV11-2 combines with J gene TRBJ1-5, with D uncertain. Deletions cut 3 bases from V and 5 bases from J, with 14 bases between. There are 15 residues in the CDR3. Germline CDR1 and CDR2: SGHAT and FQNNGV. The CDR3 loop is CASSFRTGPDQPQHF. CDR3 nucleotide sequence: TGTGCCAGCAGCTTCCGGACGGGCCCCGATCAGCCCCAGCATTTT.

This clonotype was seen many times. This chain uses TRBV7-2 with TRBJ1-1; 8 positions match TRBD1. The CDR3 length is 18 residues. Trimming took 2 bases from V and 0 from J; bases not matched to a gene: 11. Germline V gene lookup returns CDR1 SGHTA and CDR2 FQGNSA. CDR3 bases: TGTGCCAGCAGCTTAAGGTTTATACAGGGGGGCATGAACACTGAAGCTTTCTTT. Amino acids: CASSLRFIQGGMNTEAFF. The variable domain in full, completed from reference TRBV7-2 and TRBJ1-1, reads GAGVSQSPSNKVTEKGKDVELRCDPISGHTALYWYRQSLGQGLEFLIYFQGNSAPDKSGLPSDRFSAERTGGSVSTLTIQRTQQEDSAVYLCASSLRFIQGGMNTEAFFGQGTRLTVV.

This clonotype was seen only a few times. The chain links TRBV11-2 to TRBJ2-4; either TRBD1 or TRBD2 may supply D (5 bases each). The germline V gene has CDR1 SGHAT and CDR2 FQNNGV. The CDR3 has 16 amino acids. Between the trimmed V and J ends, which lost 4 bases and 2 bases, there was a span of 15 bases. The CDR3: CASSSEWGTSKNIQYF. The CDR3 DNA follows: TGTGCCAGCAGCTCCGAGTGGGGGACCTCCAAAAACATTCAGTACTTC.

This clonotype has at least ten counts. The chain uses TRBV7-2 and TRBJ2-2; TRBD2 matches 14 bases. Trimming at V came to 1 base and at J to 11 bases, leaving 6 bases not matched to a gene. CDR1 and CDR2 (germline): SGHTA, FQGNSA. The CDR3 consists of 16 residues. CDR3 nucleotide sequence: TGTGCCAGCAGCTTAGAGGGGACTAGCGGGAGAGTAGAGCTGTTTTTT. Amino acid sequence: CASSLEGTSGRVELFF.

The table lists this clonotype with many counts. V is TRBV5-4 and J is TRBJ2-3; 12 bases are shared with TRBD2. J was trimmed by 3 bases and V by 3 bases; bases with no gene match: 8. The CDR3 extends over 17 amino acids. Germline CDR1 and CDR2: SGHNT and YYREEE (reference sequence). CDR3 nucleotide sequence: TGTGCCAGCAGCTCGACCCTAGCGGGGGGGCCGACAGATACGCAGTATTTT. The encoded protein is CASSSTLAGGPTDTQYF.

This clonotype was found a few times. CDR3 residues: CASSQGNVFRPNYGYTF. CDR3 DNA sequence: TGTGCCAGCAGCCAAGGAAACGTGTTTCGGCCCAACTATGGCTACACCTTC. The chain is built from TRBV11-2 and TRBJ1-2; D ambiguous. This CDR3 is 17 amino acids long. Germline lookup yields CDR1 SGHAT and CDR2 FQNNGV. V lost 5 bases and J lost 2, with 21 bases in between.

V and J are TRBV7-9 and TRBJ1-1; 7 bases map to TRBD1. Germline V gene lookup returns CDR1 SEHNR and CDR2 FQNEAQ (reference sequence). Trimming cost V 5 bases and J 4 bases; bases outside gene matches: 13. CDR3 size: 16 residues. The CDR3 sequence is CASSRNQGGWATEAFF. The CDR3 DNA sequence: TGTGCCAGCAGCCGCAACCAGGGGGGCTGGGCCACTGAAGCTTTCTTT. The full variable domain, rest sourced from reference TRBV7-9 and TRBJ1-1, is DTGVSQNPRHKITKRGQNVTFRCDPISEHNRLYWYRQTLGQGPEFLTYFQNEAQLEKSRLLSDRFSAERPKGSFSTLEIQRTEQGDSAMYLCASSRNQGGWATEAFFGQGTRLTVV.

This clonotype occurred many times. The V call is TRBV7-8, the J call TRBJ1-3, with 7 bases that match TRBD1. Per the germline V gene, CDR1 is SGHVS and CDR2 is FQNEAQ. J lost 3 bases, V lost 5 bases, and 4 bases had no gene match. The CDR3 has 14 residues. CDR3 sequence reads: CASSPTGYGNTIYF. For the CDR3, the DNA is TGTGCCAGCAGCCCGACAGGGTATGGAAACACCATATATTTT. Full variable domain (outside the CDR3, taken from reference TRBV7-8 and TRBJ1-3): GAGVSQSPRYKVAKRGQDVALRCDPISGHVSLFWYQQALGQGPEFLTYFQNEAQLDKSGLPSDRFFAERPEGSVSTLKIQRTQQEDSAVYLCASSPTGYGNTIYFGEGSWLTVV.

This clonotype was counted at least ten times. The V and J genes are TRBV7-2 and TRBJ2-6; 8 bases agree with TRBD1. V was pared by 5 bases and J by 2 bases, with 2 bases of the junction left unmatched. The CDR3 length is 15 residues. Germline CDR1 reads SGHTA; CDR2 reads FQGNSA. In DNA, the CDR3 is TGTGCCAGCAGCCCCAGGGGGCCTGGGGCCAACGTCCTGACTTTC. It specifies CASSPRGPGANVLTF.

The sample holds many counts of this clonotype. The rearrangement links TRBV7-9 to TRBJ2-5, with D uncertain. V gave up 2 bases and J gave up 5 bases, with 15 bases separating them. This CDR3 has 15 amino acids. Per germline, CDR1 SEHNR and CDR2 FQNEAQ (reference sequence). CDR3 nucleotide sequence: TGTGCCAGCAGCTTAATGGCATCTTACGGGGAGACCCAGTACTTC. Translation: CASSLMASYGETQYF.

This clonotype was detected ten times or more. CDR3 sequence: CASSESPRPLHEQFF. CDR3 in DNA: TGTGCCAGCAGTGAATCCCCCAGACCGCTTCATGAGCAGTTCTTC. The chain carries TRBV2 and TRBJ2-1, with D hard to call. V lost 2 bases, J lost 8 bases, and 16 bases lay in between. The CDR3 spans 15 residues. Germline CDR1 is SNHLY and CDR2 is FYNNEI.

This clonotype was observed a few times. The rearrangement uses TRBV5-6 and TRBJ2-5; D may match TRBD1 or TRBD2 (6 bases each). The CDR3 has 14 residues. Germline V lookup: CDR1 SGHDT, CDR2 YYEEEE. The V end was cut by 5 bases, the J end by 2 bases, with 13 bases between. CDR3 DNA sequence: TGTGCCAGCAGAGGGCGGGGACAACAAGAGACCCAGTACTTC. Its protein is CASRGRGQQETQYF.

The table lists this clonotype with many counts. The V call is TRBV7-2, the J call TRBJ1-2; 9 positions agree with TRBD1. After removal of 0 bases from V and 7 bases from J, the junction contained 9 bases not matched to a gene. The germline V gene encodes CDR1 SGHTA and CDR2 FQGNSA. CDR3 length equals 16 residues. The CDR3 bases are TGTGCCAGCAGCTTAGCGTCCTCGGACAGGGGACGTGGCTACACCTTC. Amino acid sequence: CASSLASSDRGRGYTF.

CDR3 region: CSARDQREDTQYF. The CDR3 DNA reads as TGCAGTGCTAGAGACCAACGGGAAGATACGCAGTATTTT. This chain joins TRBV20-1 and TRBJ2-3, with D possibly TRBD2 on 5 matching bases. Germline CDR1 reads DFQATT; CDR2 reads SNEGSKA (reference sequence). V dropped 0 bases and J dropped 5 bases, with 9 bases sitting between them. The CDR3 has 13 residues.

The chain carries TRBV4-2 and TRBJ2-7; D may match TRBD1 or TRBD2 (5 bases each). Trimming left V 0 bases short and J 2 bases short, with 17 bases between. This CDR3 is 17 amino acids long. Germline V gives CDR1 LGHNA, CDR2 YNFKEQ. The CDR3 protein is CASSQEGDRTLAYEQYF. In DNA, the CDR3 is TGTGCCAGCAGCCAAGAGGGGGACCGGACCTTAGCCTACGAGCAGTACTTC.

The CDR3 DNA reads as TGTGCCAGCAGCTTAGAATGGACAGGGATAGAGACCCAGTACTTC. Its protein is CASSLEWTGIETQYF. The chain has TRBV7-4 and TRBJ2-5, with 8 bases aligning to TRBD1. J was trimmed by 4 bases and V by 1 base; bases with no gene match: 5. This CDR3 contains 15 residues. The germline gives CDR1 SGHVT, CDR2 SQSDAQ.

This clonotype appeared many times. The chain uses TRBV7-8 and TRBJ1-2, with 7 bases identical to TRBD1. Trimming at V came to 4 bases and at J to 2 bases, leaving 7 bases not matched to a gene. The CDR3 totals 15 residues. In germline, CDR1 is SGHVS, CDR2 FQNEAQ. In DNA, the CDR3 is TGTGCCAGCAGCTCAGGGACAGCCAAGAACTATGGCTACACCTTC. Its translation: CASSSGTAKNYGYTF.

Many counts were recorded for this clonotype. V and J are TRBV11-2 and TRBJ1-1, with a weak D call TRBD1 (5 bases). This CDR3 is 16 amino acids long. Trimming removed 4 bases from V and 4 bases from J, with 19 bases in between. Germline assignment: CDR1 SGHAT and CDR2 FQNNGV. The chain's CDR3 is CASSSVGTSRRTEAFF. The CDR3 DNA sequence: TGTGCCAGCAGCTCCGTCGGGACCTCAAGACGCACTGAAGCTTTCTTT. The full variable domain, completed using reference TRBV11-2 and TRBJ1-1, is EAGVAQSPRYKIIEKRQSVAFWCNPISGHATLYWYQQILGQGPKLLIQFQNNGVVDDSQLPKDRFSAERLKGVDSTLKIQPAKLEDSAVYLCASSSVGTSRRTEAFFGQGTRLTVV.

The chain is built from TRBV20-1 and TRBJ2-1, with 7 bases identical to TRBD1. Per the germline V gene, CDR1 is DFQATT and CDR2 is SNEGSKA (reference sequence). The CDR3 loop spans 14 amino acids. Germline trimming cut 4 bases from V and 5 bases from J; bases unmatched to any gene: 8. Here the CDR3 DNA reads TGCAGTGCTAAACCGGGACAGCACAACAATGAGCAGTTCTTC. This gives the protein CSAKPGQHNNEQFF.

The chain has TRBV7-6 and TRBJ2-6, with D perhaps given as TRBD1 or TRBD2 (6 bases each). The CDR3 contains 14 residues. Germline-derived CDR1 and CDR2 are SGHVS and FNYEAQ. V was shortened by 5 bases and J by 4 bases, with 9 bases between the two germline ends. The CDR3 region has the DNA TGTGCCAGCAGCCGGGGGCAGGGGGCCAACGTCCTGACTTTC. It encodes CASSRGQGANVLTF.